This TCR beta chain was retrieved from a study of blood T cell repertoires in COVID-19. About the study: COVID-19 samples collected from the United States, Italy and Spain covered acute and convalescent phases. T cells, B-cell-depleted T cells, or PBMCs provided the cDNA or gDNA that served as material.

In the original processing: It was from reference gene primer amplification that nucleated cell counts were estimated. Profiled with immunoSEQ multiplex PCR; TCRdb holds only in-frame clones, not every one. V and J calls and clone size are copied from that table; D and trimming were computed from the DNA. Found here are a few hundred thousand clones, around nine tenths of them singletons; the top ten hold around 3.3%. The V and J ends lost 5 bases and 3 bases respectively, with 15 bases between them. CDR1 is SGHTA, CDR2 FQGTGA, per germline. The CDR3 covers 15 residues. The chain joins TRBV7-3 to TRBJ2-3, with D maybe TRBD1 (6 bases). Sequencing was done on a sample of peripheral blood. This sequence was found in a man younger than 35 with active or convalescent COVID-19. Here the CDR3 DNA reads TGTGCCAGCAGCCTTCAGGGGCAGTGGACAGATACGCAGTATTTT. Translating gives CASSLQGQWTDTQYF.